The rows below give T cell receptor beta chains drawn from one sample of a study of T cell repertoires in cytomegalovirus infection. TCRdb itself ran the reads through MiXCR, one entry per CDR3 protein. The sample lists more than 75,000 distinct CDR3 sequences, about 3.8% occurring once. Sequenced: PBMCs. The source of these receptors is a human donor in good health (CMV status not recorded). Some clones in this sample may be carry-over from other donors' samples. The conserved cysteine and the conserved F or W are not part of the CDR3 here. Each record gives: V gene, J gene, clone size, CDR3 protein. A clone size is listed for some rows: how often the clone was seen (once, few, many), or a class if it is expanded.

>TRBV5-6|TRBJ2-7|many
ASRRQGAYLEQY
>TRBV5-6|TRBJ2-4|many
ASSLEASGGIGKNIQY
>TRBV27|TRBJ1-1|many
ASSLYPYGNTEAF
>TRBV5-1|TRBJ1-1|many
ASSTLSTTEAF
>TRBV4-2|TRBJ1-2|many
ASSQDPPGQASYGYT
>TRBV7-2|TRBJ2-7|many
ASSFTGTGSYEQY
>TRBV6-1|TRBJ1-5|many
ASSSQWFEPQH
>TRBV6-2/TRBV6-3|TRBJ1-3|-
ASSYWNSGNTIY
>TRBV20-1|TRBJ1-1|many
SVRGRLGTEAF
>TRBV5-1|TRBJ1-1|many
ASSLDQGTEAF
>TRBV10-3|TRBJ1-2|many
ASNDPNYGYT
>TRBV19|TRBJ1-5|many
ASSIRDTNQPQH
>TRBV6-2/TRBV6-3|TRBJ2-1|many
ASSYGTRVEQF
>TRBV19|TRBJ1-4|few
ASSIEMWGARSNEKLF
>TRBV4-3|TRBJ1-4|many
ASSQAFGAYNEKLF
>TRBV7-3|TRBJ2-7|many
ASSLTGGADLPPYEQY
>TRBV7-6|TRBJ2-7|many
ASSSQPGASYEQY
>TRBV24-1|TRBJ1-1|many
ATSDPRGSGEAF